This passage covers 23 T cell receptor beta chains from one sample sequenced in a study of control samples from healthy donors and cancer patients. Assay used: immunoSEQ multiplex PCR; TCRdb lists only in-frame clones, some missing. Of around 94,000 clones in the sample, roughly 86% were seen once. Source material: blood. The receptors originated from a woman in her forties or fifties in good health.

This chain links TRBV7-6 with TRBJ2-3, with TRBD1 identical over 8 bases. V dropped 1 base and J dropped 3; count of bases not matched to a gene: 6. In germline, CDR1 is SGHVS, CDR2 FNYEAQ. The CDR3 totals 16 residues. This CDR3 is CASSLGDRGWTDTQYF. Here the CDR3 DNA reads TGTGCCAGCAGCTTAGGTGACAGGGGATGGACAGATACGCAGTATTTT. Drawing the rest from reference TRBV7-6 and TRBJ2-3, the complete variable domain is GAGVSQSPRYKVTKRGQDVALRCDPISGHVSLYWYRQALGQGPEFLTYFNYEAQQDKSGLPNDRFSAERPEGSISTLTIQRTEQRDSAMYRCASSLGDRGWTDTQYFGPGTRLTVL.

This clone has just one count. The chain recombines TRBV7-2 with TRBJ2-7; TRBD1 might be the D (6 bases). The V end was cut by 3 bases, the J end by 4 bases, with 19 bases between. Germline CDR1 SGHTA, CDR2 FQGNSA. The CDR3 sequence is 16 residues long. CDR3 nucleotides: TGTGCCAGCAGCTTTCAAGTGGGACAACCCTTTTACGAGCAGTACTTC. Its translation is CASSFQVGQPFYEQYF.

The chain is built from TRBV12-3 or TRBV12-4 and TRBJ2-7; possible D gene TRBD2, 5 bases. V was shortened by 6 bases and J by 3 bases, with 9 bases between the two germline ends. The CDR3 totals 12 residues. CDR3 in amino acids: CASSPLDYEQYF. The CDR3 DNA sequence: TGTGCCAGCAGCCCACTAGACTACGAGCAGTACTTC.

The chain uses TRBV4-1 and TRBJ2-3; D gene ambiguous. Per germline, CDR1 MGHRA and CDR2 YSYEKL. Trimming pared 0 bases from V and 4 bases from J, leaving 8 bases between. This CDR3 is 14 amino acids long. CDR3 sequence: CASSQDWASDTQYF. As DNA, the CDR3 is TGCGCCAGCAGCCAAGATTGGGCTTCAGATACGCAGTATTTT.

This clone showed up just a few times. The rearrangement uses TRBV6-2 or TRBV6-3 and TRBJ2-7; a possible D gene is TRBD1 (5 bases). The V gene lost 0 bases and the J gene lost 0 bases, with 9 bases spanning the gap. CDR1 MNHEY and CDR2 SVGEGT come from the germline V gene. The CDR3 contains 15 residues. DNA of the CDR3: TGTGCCAGCAGTTACTCGAGAGACAGCTCCTACGAGCAGTACTTC. It translates to CASSYSRDSSYEQYF.

In this sample, this clone turned up once. The chain recombines TRBV28 with TRBJ1-4; D unresolved. Trimming shortened V by 7 bases and J by 3 bases, and 9 bases separated the two germline ends. The CDR3 loop spans 13 amino acids. CDR1 and CDR2 (germline): MDHEN, SYDVKM. CDR3 DNA sequence: TGTGCCAGCAAGAGACCTCCTAATGAAAAACTGTTTTTT. It encodes CASKRPPNEKLFF.

The chain joins TRBV2 to TRBJ1-2; D is perhaps TRBD1 (6 bases). The CDR3 totals 13 residues. Trimming took off 4 bases at V and 8 bases at J, with 14 bases between the two ends. Germline CDR1 and CDR2: SNHLY and FYNNEI. This CDR3 is CASSARQVWGYTF. The CDR3, as DNA: TGTGCCAGCAGTGCCCGACAGGTTTGGGGCTACACCTTC.

As for this clone: The junction and the germline gene differ at one end; a read error may be behind it. The rearrangement links TRBV7-7 to TRBJ2-5; 9 nucleotides agree with TRBD2. The CDR3 covers 14 residues. Germline loops: CDR1 SSHAT, CDR2 FNYEAQ (reference sequence). This chain's CDR3 is CASSLAGAGETQYF. CDR3 sequence (DNA): TGTGCTAGCAGCTTAGCGGGGGCGGGAGAGACCCAGTACTTC.

The CDR3 nucleotides read TGCGCCAGCAGCCCGCCTGGAAGGGATGAGCAGTTCTTC. It encodes CASSPPGRDEQFF. The chain links TRBV5-1 to TRBJ2-1; D is unresolved. V was pared by 4 bases and J by 8 bases, with 13 bases between. In germline, CDR1 is SGHRS, CDR2 YFSETQ. The CDR3 is 13 residues long.

The rearrangement joins TRBV29-1 to TRBJ1-1, with D possibly TRBD1 on 5 matching bases. The germline V gene encodes CDR1 SQVTM and CDR2 ANQGSEA. This CDR3 comprises 15 residues. Trimming cost V 5 bases and J 3 bases, with 19 bases left between them. The CDR3 protein is CSVNIQGVRDTEAFF. CDR3 in DNA: TGCAGCGTTAATATCCAGGGCGTGAGGGACACTGAAGCTTTCTTT.

This clone showed up many times. The gene calls are TRBV2 and TRBJ1-2, with no clear D. The CDR3 consists of 16 residues. V was shortened by 2 bases and J by 8 bases, with 21 bases between the two germline ends. The germline V gene has CDR1 SNHLY and CDR2 FYNNEI. Here the CDR3 reads CASSEFAREGSGGYTF. The CDR3, as DNA: TGTGCCAGCAGTGAATTTGCGAGGGAAGGTTCGGGGGGCTACACCTTC.

The chain links TRBV6-2 or TRBV6-3 to TRBJ2-1; D not certain. CDR3 length: 14 residues. In germline, CDR1 is MNHEY, CDR2 SVGEGT. The V gene lost 3 bases and the J gene lost 7 bases, with 13 bases spanning the gap. The chain's CDR3 is CASSYAPSLNEQFF. CDR3 DNA sequence: TGTGCCAGCAGTTATGCCCCTTCGTTAAATGAGCAGTTCTTC.

J is TRBJ2-7 and V is TRBV28; TRBD1 matches 7 bases. Germline trimming cut 6 bases from V and 3 bases from J; bases unmatched to any gene: 11. The germline V gene has CDR1 MDHEN and CDR2 SYDVKM. The CDR3 is 15 amino acids. In DNA, the CDR3 is TGTGCCAGCAGAGTAACGACAGGGAATCACTACGAGCAGTACTTC. This gives the protein CASRVTTGNHYEQYF.

As regards this clone: Other DNA sequences within the sample encode an identical CDR3. The rearrangement links TRBV28 to TRBJ2-3; TRBD1 agrees at 7 bases. Unmatched junction bases numbered 8, after V lost 4 bases and J lost 1 base. CDR1 is MDHEN and CDR2 is SYDVKM in the germline V gene. CDR3 length: 16 amino acids. Here the CDR3 DNA reads TGTGCCAGCAGTTCGCCTCAGGGGGATGGCACAGATACGCAGTATTTT. Translated: CASSSPQGDGTDTQYF.

This chain uses TRBV19 with TRBJ1-4; TRBD1 matches 8 bases. V dropped 4 bases and J dropped 4; count of bases not matched to a gene: 11. The CDR3 spans 17 residues. Germline loops: CDR1 LNHDA, CDR2 SQIVND (reference sequence). CDR3 DNA sequence: TGTGCCAGTAGTACCCCGGGACAGGCGAATTTTAATGAAAAACTGTTTTTT. Encoded protein: CASSTPGQANFNEKLFF.

This chain connects TRBV6-2 or TRBV6-3 to TRBJ2-3, with D tentatively TRBD2 (6 bases). CDR3 length equals 19 residues. CDR1 and CDR2 from the germline V gene are MNHEY and SVGEGT. V lost 1 base and J lost 0, with 20 bases in between. The CDR3 here is CASSYFTRDFTSSTDTQYF. In DNA form, the CDR3 reads TGTGCCAGCAGTTACTTTACCCGGGACTTCACGTCTAGCACAGATACGCAGTATTTT.

V is TRBV15 and J is TRBJ2-7; D not certain. The germline V and J ends were trimmed by 0 bases and 0 bases, with 12 bases remaining between them. Germline loops: CDR1 LNHNV, CDR2 YYDKDF (reference sequence). The CDR3 is made up of 16 amino acids. CDR3 nucleotide sequence: TGTGCCACCAGCAGAGATGTGGACCCGAGCTCCTACGAGCAGTACTTC. Translating gives CATSRDVDPSSYEQYF.

The chain employs TRBV5-1 and TRBJ2-2; D remains unclear. Germline V gives CDR1 SGHRS, CDR2 YFSETQ. The ends were cut back, 0 bases at V and 4 bases at J, with 7 bases in the middle. The CDR3 extends over 14 amino acids. CDR3 coding DNA: TGCGCCAGCAGCTTGGCTCTTTCCACCGGGGAGCTGTTTTTT. Protein: CASSLALSTGELFF. Supplemented by reference TRBV5-1 and TRBJ2-2, the full variable domain reads KAGVTQTPRYLIKTRGQQVTLSCSPISGHRSVSWYQQTPGQGLQFLFEYFSETQRNKGNFPGRFSGRQFSNSRSEMNVSTLELGDSALYLCASSLALSTGELFFGEGSRLTVL.

The V and J genes are TRBV5-5 and TRBJ1-4, with TRBD1 as a possible D gene (5 bases). Looked up from germline, CDR1 is SGHKS and CDR2 is YYEKEE (reference sequence). V gave up 2 bases and J gave up 7 bases, with 15 bases separating them. The CDR3 consists of 15 residues. This chain's CDR3 is CASSFRPGRREKLFF. The CDR3 region has the DNA TGTGCCAGCAGCTTCCGGCCAGGGAGACGTGAAAAACTGTTTTTT.

The genes are TRBV5-1 and TRBJ2-7, with 13 positions matching TRBD2. In germline, CDR1 is SGHRS, CDR2 YFSETQ. Unmatched junction bases numbered 2, after V lost 7 bases and J lost 1 base. This CDR3 spans 14 amino acids. This CDR3 reads CASGGLAGSYEQYF. The DNA of the CDR3 is TGCGCCAGCGGGGGACTAGCGGGGTCCTACGAGCAGTACTTC.

V and J are TRBV11-2 and TRBJ1-6, with 9 positions matching TRBD1. This CDR3 is 17 amino acids long. The V and J ends lost 2 bases and 2 bases, in that order; junction bases with no gene match: 4. Germline values: CDR1 SGHAT, CDR2 FQNNGV. The CDR3 DNA follows: TGTGCCAGCAGCTTACGGGGGACAGGGACCTATAATTCACCCCTCCACTTT. The encoded protein is CASSLRGTGTYNSPLHF.

The chain has TRBV29-1 and TRBJ2-7; perhaps D is TRBD1 or TRBD2 (6 bases each). The CDR3 covers 12 residues. V dropped 8 bases and J dropped 2 bases, with 13 bases sitting between them. CDR1 and CDR2 from the germline V gene are SQVTM and ANQGSEA. Here the CDR3 reads CSFRGLAYEQYF. CDR3 DNA sequence: TGCAGCTTCAGGGGACTCGCCTACGAGCAGTACTTC.

The V call is TRBV3-1 (or the pseudogene TRBV3-2), the J call TRBJ1-1, with a tentative D call TRBD1 (5 bases). Germline values: CDR1 LGHDT, CDR2 YNNKEL (reference sequence). The V gene lost 1 base and the J gene lost 7 bases, with 13 bases spanning the gap. The CDR3 sequence is 14 residues long. The CDR3 DNA reads as TGTGCCAGCAGCCAAGGAGGAGGGCAGGGTGAAGCTTTCTTT. It specifies CASSQGGGQGEAFF.